These T cell receptor beta chains were read from a single sample in a study of shared clonotypes between healthy human individuals. The assay was immunoSEQ multiplex PCR, and TCRdb's table has in-frame clones only and misses some. The sample lists 1,400,000 or so clones, around 98.5% seen once, with approximately 0.38% in the top ten. Sample: naive CD4+ T cells sorted from blood. The source of these receptors is a young man in good health. CDR3s include the opening cysteine and the closing phenylalanine or tryptophan. Fields, in order: D gene, clone size, J gene, V gene, CDR3 DNA, CDR3 protein. D genes are given only for firm matches. Clone size appears in some rows only: once, few, many, or a class for an expanded clone.

d_gene: TRBD1
abundance: NA
j_gene: TRBJ1-2
v_gene: TRBV6-1
CDR3nt: TGTGCCAGCAGTGTTACAGGGGGCGGCTACACCTTC
CDR3aa: CASSVTGGGYTF

d_gene: TRBD2
abundance: NA
j_gene: TRBJ2-2
v_gene: TRBV7-9
CDR3nt: TGTGCCAGCACCCAGAAGCGGGAGGGCCGAGGCGGGGAGCTGTTTTTT
CDR3aa: CASTQKREGRGGELFF

d_gene: TRBD2
abundance: NA
j_gene: TRBJ2-3
v_gene: TRBV7-9
CDR3nt: TGTGCCAGCAGCCCCAGCGGGAGCTCAGATACGCAGTATTTT
CDR3aa: CASSPSGSSDTQYF

d_gene: NA
abundance: NA
j_gene: TRBJ1-1
v_gene: TRBV2
CDR3nt: TGTGCCATCCTAAGGGGGGGTAGGACTGAAGCTTTCTTT
CDR3aa: CAILRGGRTEAFF

d_gene: NA
abundance: NA
j_gene: TRBJ1-1
v_gene: TRBV5-4
CDR3nt: TGTGCCAGCAGCTTGGCCTGGGGCCATAACACTGAAGCTTTCTTT
CDR3aa: CASSLAWGHNTEAFF

d_gene: NA
abundance: once
j_gene: TRBJ2-5
v_gene: TRBV5-1
CDR3nt: TGCGCCAGCAGCGTAGGGACAACCCAAGAGACCCAGTACTTC
CDR3aa: CASSVGTTQETQYF

d_gene: NA
abundance: once
j_gene: TRBJ1-1
v_gene: TRBV5-6
CDR3nt: TGTGCCAGCAGCTTCAGTCCCGGGTTGGCCACTGAAGCTTTCTTT
CDR3aa: CASSFSPGLATEAFF

d_gene: NA
abundance: NA
j_gene: TRBJ2-1
v_gene: TRBV6-5
CDR3nt: TGTGCCAGCAGTAAACTAGGGTTTGAGCAGTTCTTC
CDR3aa: CASSKLGFEQFF

d_gene: NA
abundance: NA
j_gene: TRBJ2-5
v_gene: TRBV18
CDR3nt: TGTGCCAGCTCAGTCCCCAGCCAAGAGACCCAGTACTTC
CDR3aa: CASSVPSQETQYF

d_gene: TRBD1
abundance: NA
j_gene: TRBJ1-5
v_gene: TRBV27
CDR3nt: TGTGCCAGCAGTTTATACGGAACCAGGGGGACCCAGCCCCAGCATTTT
CDR3aa: CASSLYGTRGTQPQHF

d_gene: TRBD2
abundance: NA
j_gene: TRBJ2-3
v_gene: TRBV5-1
CDR3nt: TGCGCCAGCAGCTTGCCTGGCGGGAGGACAGATACGCAGTATTTT
CDR3aa: CASSLPGGRTDTQYF

d_gene: NA
abundance: NA
j_gene: TRBJ1-1
v_gene: TRBV5-1
CDR3nt: TGCGCCAGCAGCTTCGGGAGGAACACTGAAGCTTTCTTT
CDR3aa: CASSFGRNTEAFF

d_gene: NA
abundance: NA
j_gene: TRBJ1-1
v_gene: TRBV28
CDR3nt: TGTGCCAGCACCGACAGTTACACTGAAGCTTTCTTT
CDR3aa: CASTDSYTEAFF

d_gene: NA
abundance: NA
j_gene: TRBJ1-2
v_gene: TRBV2
CDR3nt: TGTGCCAGCAGGACCCCGGGGACTAACTATGGCTACACCTTC
CDR3aa: CASRTPGTNYGYTF

d_gene: NA
abundance: NA
j_gene: TRBJ2-7
v_gene: TRBV11-2
CDR3nt: TGTGCGACCGGAGACTACGAGCAGTACTTC
CDR3aa: CATGDYEQYF

d_gene: NA
abundance: NA
j_gene: TRBJ2-7
v_gene: TRBV4-1
CDR3nt: TGCGCCAGTAGCCCCTGGGGGGAGCAGTACTTC
CDR3aa: CASSPWGEQYF

d_gene: TRBD2
abundance: NA
j_gene: TRBJ2-2
v_gene: TRBV2
CDR3nt: TGTGCCAGCAGTTGGACTAGCGGACCCACCGGGGAGCTGTTTTTT
CDR3aa: CASSWTSGPTGELFF

d_gene: NA
abundance: NA
j_gene: TRBJ2-7
v_gene: TRBV7-7
CDR3nt: TGTGCCAGCAGCTTATCGGACTCTCCCTCCTACGAGCAGTACTTC
CDR3aa: CASSLSDSPSYEQYF

d_gene: TRBD2
abundance: NA
j_gene: TRBJ2-1
v_gene: TRBV4-3
CDR3nt: TGCGCCAGCAGTCCCGGCGGGGTTCTAGCGGAAGCCTACAATGAGCAGTTCTTC
CDR3aa: CASSPGGVLAEAYNEQFF